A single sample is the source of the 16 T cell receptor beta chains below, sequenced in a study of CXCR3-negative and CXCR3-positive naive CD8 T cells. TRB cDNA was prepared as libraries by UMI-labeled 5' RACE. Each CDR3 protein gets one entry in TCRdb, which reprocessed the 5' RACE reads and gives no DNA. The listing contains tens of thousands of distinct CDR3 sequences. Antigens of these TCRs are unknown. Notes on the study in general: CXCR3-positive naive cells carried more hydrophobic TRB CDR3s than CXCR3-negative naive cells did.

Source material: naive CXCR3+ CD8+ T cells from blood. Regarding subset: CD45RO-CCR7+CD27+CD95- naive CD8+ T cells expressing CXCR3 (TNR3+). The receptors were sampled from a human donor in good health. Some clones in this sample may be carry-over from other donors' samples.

The CDR3 reads CASSQARLSGNTIYF. The chain uses TRBV14 and TRBJ1-3. The CDR3 contains 15 residues. Germline V gene data show CDR1 as SGHDN and CDR2 as FVKESK.

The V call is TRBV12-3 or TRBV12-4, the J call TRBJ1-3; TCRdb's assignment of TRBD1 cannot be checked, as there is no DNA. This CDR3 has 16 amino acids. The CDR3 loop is CASSFLPGDDGNTIYF.

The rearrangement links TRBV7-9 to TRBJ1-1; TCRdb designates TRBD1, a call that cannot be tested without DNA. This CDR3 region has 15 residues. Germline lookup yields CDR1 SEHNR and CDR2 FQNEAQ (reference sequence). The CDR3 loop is CASSLDRSRYAKAFF.

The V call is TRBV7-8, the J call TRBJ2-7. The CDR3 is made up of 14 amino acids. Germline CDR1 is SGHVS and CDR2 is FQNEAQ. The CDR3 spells CASSLEVVGYEQYF.

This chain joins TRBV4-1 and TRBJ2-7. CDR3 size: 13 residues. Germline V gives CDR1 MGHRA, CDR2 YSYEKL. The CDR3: CASSQEVVYEQYF.

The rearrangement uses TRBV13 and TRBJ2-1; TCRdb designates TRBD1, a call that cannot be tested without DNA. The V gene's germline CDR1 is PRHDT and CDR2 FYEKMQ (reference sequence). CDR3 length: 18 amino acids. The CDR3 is CASSLEGGQGRRYNEQFF.

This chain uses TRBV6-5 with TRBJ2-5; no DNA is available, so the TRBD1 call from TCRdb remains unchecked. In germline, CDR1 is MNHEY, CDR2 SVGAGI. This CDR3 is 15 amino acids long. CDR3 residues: CASSYNGGGGETQYF.

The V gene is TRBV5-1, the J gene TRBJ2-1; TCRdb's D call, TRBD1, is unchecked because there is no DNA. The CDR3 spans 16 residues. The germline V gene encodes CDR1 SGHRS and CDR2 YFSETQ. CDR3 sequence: CASSLEGPFTVNEQFF. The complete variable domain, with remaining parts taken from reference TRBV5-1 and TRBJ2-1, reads KAGVTQTPRYLIKTRGQQVTLSCSPISGHRSVSWYQQTPGQGLQFLFEYFSETQRNKGNFPGRFSGRQFSNSRSEMNVSTLELGDSALYLCASSLEGPFTVNEQFFGPGTRLTVL.

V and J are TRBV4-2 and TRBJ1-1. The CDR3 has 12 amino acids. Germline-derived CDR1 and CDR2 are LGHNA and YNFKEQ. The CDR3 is CASSQEYTEAFF.

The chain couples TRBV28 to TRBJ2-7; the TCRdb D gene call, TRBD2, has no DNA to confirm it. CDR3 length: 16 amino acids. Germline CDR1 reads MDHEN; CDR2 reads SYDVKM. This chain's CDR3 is CASSLEGQDGFYEQYF.

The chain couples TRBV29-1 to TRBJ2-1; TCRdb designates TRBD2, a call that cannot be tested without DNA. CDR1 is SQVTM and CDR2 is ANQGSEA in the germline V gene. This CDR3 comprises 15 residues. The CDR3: CSVVPGTSAYNEQFF.

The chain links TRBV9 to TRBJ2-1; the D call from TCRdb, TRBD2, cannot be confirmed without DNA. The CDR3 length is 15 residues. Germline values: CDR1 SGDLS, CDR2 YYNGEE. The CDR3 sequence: CASSVIAGSYNEQFF.

The CDR3 loop reads CASSPGYSKDEQYF. This chain uses TRBV7-9 with TRBJ2-7. This CDR3 has 14 residues. Germline V gene lookup returns CDR1 SEHNR and CDR2 FQNEAQ (reference sequence).

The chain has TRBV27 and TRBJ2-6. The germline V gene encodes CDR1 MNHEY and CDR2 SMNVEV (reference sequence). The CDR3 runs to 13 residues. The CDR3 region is CASSPTGANVLTF.

The CDR3 is CASSYSLQNTEAFF. V and J are TRBV27 and TRBJ1-1. This CDR3 has 14 amino acids. Germline CDR1 MNHEY, CDR2 SMNVEV (reference sequence).

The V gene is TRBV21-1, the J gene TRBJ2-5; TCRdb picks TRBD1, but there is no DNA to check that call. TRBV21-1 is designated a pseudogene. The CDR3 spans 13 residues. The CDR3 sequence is CASSQGVQETQYF.